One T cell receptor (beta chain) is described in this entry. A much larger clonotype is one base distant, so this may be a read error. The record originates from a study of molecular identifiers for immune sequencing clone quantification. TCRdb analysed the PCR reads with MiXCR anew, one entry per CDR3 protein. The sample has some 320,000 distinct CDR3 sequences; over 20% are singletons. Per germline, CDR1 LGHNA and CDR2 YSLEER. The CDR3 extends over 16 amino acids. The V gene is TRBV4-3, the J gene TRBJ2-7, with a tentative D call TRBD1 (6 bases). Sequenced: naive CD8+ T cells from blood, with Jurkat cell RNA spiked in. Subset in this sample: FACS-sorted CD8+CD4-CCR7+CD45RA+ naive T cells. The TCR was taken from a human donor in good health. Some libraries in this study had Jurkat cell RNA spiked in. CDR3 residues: CAGSQETTGPDYEQYF. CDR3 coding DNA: TGCGCCGGCAGCCAAGAGACGACAGGACCAGACTACGAGCAGTACTTC.